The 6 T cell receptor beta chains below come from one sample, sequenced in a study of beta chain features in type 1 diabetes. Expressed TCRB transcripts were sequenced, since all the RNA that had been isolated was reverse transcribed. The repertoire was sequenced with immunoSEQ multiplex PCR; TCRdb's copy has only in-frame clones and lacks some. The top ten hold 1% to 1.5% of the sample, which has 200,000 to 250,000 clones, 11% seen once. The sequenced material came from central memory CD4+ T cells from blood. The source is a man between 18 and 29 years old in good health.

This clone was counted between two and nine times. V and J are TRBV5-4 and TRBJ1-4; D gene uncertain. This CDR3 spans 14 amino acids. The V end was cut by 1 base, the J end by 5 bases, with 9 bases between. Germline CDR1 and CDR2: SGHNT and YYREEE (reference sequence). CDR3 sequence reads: CASSLRNTNEKLFF. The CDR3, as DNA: TGTGCCAGCAGCTTGCGGAACACGAATGAAAAACTGTTTTTT.

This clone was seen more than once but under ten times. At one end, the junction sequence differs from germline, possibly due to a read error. DNA for the CDR3: TGTGCCAGCAGTTACCGAACCGGAGGTCAAGAGACCCAGTACTTC. Its protein is CASSYRTGGQETQYF. V gene TRBV10-3 combines with J gene TRBJ2-5, with D maybe TRBD2 (5 bases). The CDR3 loop spans 15 amino acids. Germline V gene lookup returns CDR1 ENHRY and CDR2 SYGVKD.

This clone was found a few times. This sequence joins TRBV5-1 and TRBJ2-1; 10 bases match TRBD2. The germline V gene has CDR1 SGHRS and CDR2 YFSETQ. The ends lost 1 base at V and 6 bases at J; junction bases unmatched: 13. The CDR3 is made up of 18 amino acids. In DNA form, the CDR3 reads TGCGCCAGCAGCTTGATGGGGTCTAGCGGGAGAAGCCTCAATGAGCAGTTCTTC. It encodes CASSLMGSSGRSLNEQFF. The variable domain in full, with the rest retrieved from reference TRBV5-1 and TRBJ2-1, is KAGVTQTPRYLIKTRGQQVTLSCSPISGHRSVSWYQQTPGQGLQFLFEYFSETQRNKGNFPGRFSGRQFSNSRSEMNVSTLELGDSALYLCASSLMGSSGRSLNEQFFGPGTRLTVL.

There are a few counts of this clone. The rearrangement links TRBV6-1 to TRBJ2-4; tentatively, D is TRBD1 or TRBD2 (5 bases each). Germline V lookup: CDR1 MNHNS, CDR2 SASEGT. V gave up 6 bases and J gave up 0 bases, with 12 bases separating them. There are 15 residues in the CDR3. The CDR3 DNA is TGTGCCAGCAGCCAGGGACCGTTAGCCAAAAACATTCAGTACTTC. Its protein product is CASSQGPLAKNIQYF.

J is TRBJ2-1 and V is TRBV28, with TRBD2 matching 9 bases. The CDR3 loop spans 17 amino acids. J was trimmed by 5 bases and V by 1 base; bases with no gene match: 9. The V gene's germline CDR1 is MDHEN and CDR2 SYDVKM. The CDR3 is CASSLYVTASGNNEQFF. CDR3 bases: TGTGCCAGCAGTTTATACGTAACGGCTAGCGGGAACAATGAGCAGTTCTTC.

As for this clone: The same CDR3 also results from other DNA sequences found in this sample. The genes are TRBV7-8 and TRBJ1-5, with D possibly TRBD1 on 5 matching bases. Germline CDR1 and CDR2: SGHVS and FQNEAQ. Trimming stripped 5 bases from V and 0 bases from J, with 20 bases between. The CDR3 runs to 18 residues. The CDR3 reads CASSRTGALSYSNQPQHF. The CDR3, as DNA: TGTGCCAGCAGCCGTACAGGTGCTCTGTCTTATAGCAATCAGCCCCAGCATTTT.